This record concerns one T cell receptor (beta chain) sequence. As yet, its antigen is unknown. At the DNA level, this CDR3 is encoded by other sequences in the same sample as well. Treatment indicated: 15 to 20 received Ad26.COV2.S at low or high dose, single or two shots; roughly five received placebo; per-sample allocation not given. Sample collection was performed on day 63 after the first vaccine or placebo injection. Wuhan-strain spike was delivered by a replication-incompetent Ad26 vector. The CDR3 is 12 amino acids. In germline, CDR1 is SEHNR, CDR2 FQNEAQ (reference sequence). Deletions cut 6 bases from V and 5 bases from J, with 8 bases between. This specimen comes from a study of Ad26.COV2.S vaccination and SARS-CoV-2 variants. Study overall: Ad26.COV2.S arm of COV1001 included the donor. Ad26.COV2.S shots went into the muscle once or twice, 56 days apart. Study-level points and caveats: Recipients given vaccine exceeded placebo recipients in spike-specific TCR breadth.

The data were produced by immunoSEQ multiplex PCR, yet TCRdb's version contains in-frame clones alone and is incomplete. The sample yields hundreds of thousands of clones, 80% to 90% seen once. This sample comprised peripheral blood, obtained in a trial of Ad26.COV2.S vaccine versus placebo. The V gene is TRBV7-9, the J gene TRBJ1-5; D unresolved. This clonotype was obtained from a person aged 18 to 59 who received the Ad26.COV2.S COVID-19 vaccine or a placebo. CDR3 coding DNA: TGTGCCAGCAGTCGTGAGGATCAGCCCCAGCATTTT. This encodes CASSREDQPQHF.